This TCR beta chain was documented in a study of T-cell reconstitution after alpha-beta-depleted transplantation in children. Using unique molecular identifiers, the investigators prepared the TCRbeta library. Each CDR3 protein gets one entry after TCRdb re-called the PCR reads with MiXCR. The table shows 200,000 to 250,000 distinct CDR3 sequences, with roughly 8.1% occurring only once. Many counts were recorded for this clonotype. Germline CDR1 is KGHSH and CDR2 is LQKENI. Trimming at V came to 3 bases and at J to 2 bases, leaving 4 bases not matched to a gene. This CDR3 has 15 amino acids. This TCR was sampled from a male patient between 2 and 10 years old who had a stem cell transplant for acute myeloid leukemia, so the T cells may come from the graft donor. V is TRBV18 and J is TRBJ2-5; 9 bases agree with TRBD2. Sequencing was performed on PBMCs, mostly from graft donor cells, taken 360 days after TCRalphabeta/CD19-depleted stem cell transplant. CDR3 sequence reads: CASSPSAGGQETQYF. In DNA, the CDR3 is TGTGCCAGCTCACCGTCAGCGGGAGGACAAGAGACCCAGTACTTC.